These 20 T cell receptor beta chains originate from one sample sequenced in a study of tumor-infiltrating lymphocytes in primary liver carcinoma. Co-extracted RNA and DNA came from about 19-30 mg of unsorted bulk tissue. TCR beta cDNA was made from 450 to 550 ng total RNA with a constant-region primer. Modified slightly, ARM-PCR produced TCR beta libraries over three nested multiplex PCR rounds. The opening two PCR rounds, around 11 cycles each, paired TRBV1-TRBV30 forward primers with a C-beta reverse primer. TCRdb re-called the multiplex PCR reads through MiXCR, storing one row per CDR3 protein. Of about 200,000 distinct CDR3 sequences detected, approximately 80% appear once; the ten largest clones hold 15% to 20%. The sample comprised tumor tissue from primary liver carcinoma. Source of these receptors: a man in his forties with primary liver carcinoma and hepatitis B virus infection.

The rearrangement links TRBV10-2 to TRBJ2-1; the D is unclear. V was pared by 4 bases and J by 13 bases, with 17 bases between. Germline CDR1 and CDR2: WSHSY and SAAADI. There are 13 residues in the CDR3. CDR3 amino acids: CASSGALNYEQFF. In DNA form, the CDR3 reads TGCGCCAGCAGTGGGGCACTCAACTACGAACAGTTCTTC.

Notes on this clonotype: Its ends do not fully match the called genes, so a read error is possible. The V and J genes are TRBV11-1 and TRBJ1-1; no firm D call. The V gene's germline CDR1 is SGHAT and CDR2 FQDESV (reference sequence). This CDR3 has 15 amino acids. Written as DNA, the CDR3 is TGTGCCAGCAACTTAGCAGAGGCTGGGAACACTGAAGCTTTCTTT. This translates into CASNLAEAGNTEAFF.

Concerning this clonotype itself: Lacking the conserved final phenylalanine or tryptophan, this CDR3 likely reflects a read error. V and J are TRBV11-2 and TRBJ2-6; D is perhaps TRBD1 (8 bases). V lost 5 bases, J lost 4 bases, and 30 bases lay in between. Germline-derived CDR1 and CDR2 are SGHAT and FQNNGV. The CDR3 spans 21 residues. CDR3 coding DNA: TGTGCCAGCAGCACGGGGGGAGACAGGGGCATTTCCCTCTTCGGGGCCAACGTCCTGACTTAC. It is translated as CASSTGGDRGISLFGANVLTY.

On this clonotype: Because the CDR3 is missing its conserved closing phenylalanine or tryptophan, this is likely a read error. J is TRBJ2-1 and V is TRBV9; D might be TRBD1 (6 bases). This CDR3 has 15 amino acids. V was trimmed by 0 bases and J by 2 bases, leaving 9 bases between them. Looked up from germline, CDR1 is SGDLS and CDR2 is YYNGEE. The CDR3 nucleotides read TGTGCCAGCAGCGTAGAAGGGGGAGCCTACAATGAGCAGTTCTTA. It translates to CASSVEGGAYNEQFL.

This clonotype was counted at least ten times. This may be a read error: a much more frequent sequence differs by one nucleotide. The rearrangement links TRBV29-1 to TRBJ2-7; TRBD1 matches 7 bases. Per the germline V gene, CDR1 is SQVTM and CDR2 is ANQGSEA. Losses at the gene ends were 6 bases for V and 5 bases for J; bases not matched to a gene: 7. CDR3 size: 12 residues. The CDR3 nucleotides read TGCAGCGTCCGAAAGGGGGCCCACGAGCAGTACTTC. Translating gives CSVRKGAHEQYF.

Comments on this clonotype: The CDR3 end shows no conserved phenylalanine or tryptophan, and so a read error is likely. The chain joins TRBV6-2 or TRBV6-3 to TRBJ2-5; D is undetermined. The V gene lost 7 bases and the J gene lost 2 bases, with 11 bases spanning the gap. Germline CDR1 reads MNHEY; CDR2 reads SVGEGT. This CDR3 contains 13 residues. CDR3 nucleotide sequence: TGTGCCAGCATCGCCGCCCTTCAAGAGACCCAGTACCTC. It yields the protein CASIAALQETQYL.

Ten or more counts support this clonotype. V is TRBV30 and J is TRBJ2-1; possibly TRBD2 for D (5 bases). V gave up 5 bases and J gave up 3 bases, with 14 bases separating them. CDR3 length: 14 amino acids. Germline CDR1 GTSNPN, CDR2 SVGIG (reference sequence). CDR3 protein: CAWQGMTNYNEQFF. The CDR3 DNA reads TGTGCCTGGCAAGGAATGACTAACTACAATGAGCAGTTCTTC.

In the case of this clonotype: The junction shows a germline mismatch at one end, possibly a read error. This chain joins TRBV11-1 and TRBJ2-2, with a tentative D call TRBD2 (5 bases). Germline V CDR1 and CDR2: SGHAT, FQDESV (reference sequence). The CDR3 sequence is 15 residues long. CDR3 in DNA: TGTACCAGCAGCCTTAGCGTGGTGAACACCGGGGAGCTGTTTTTT. This sequence encodes CTSSLSVVNTGELFF.

A note on this clonotype: This may come from a read error, since a much larger clone is one base off. The gene calls are TRBV15 and TRBJ2-1; 10 positions agree with TRBD2. The CDR3 contains 16 residues. Germline V gene data show CDR1 as LNHNV and CDR2 as YYDKDF (reference sequence). The J segment lost 3 bases and the V segment lost 4 bases, leaving 6 bases of the junction unmatched. CDR3 in DNA: TGTGCCACCAGCATGACTAGCGGGCGTAACTACAATGAGCAGTTCTTC. Translated, it gives CATSMTSGRNYNEQFF.

Concerning this clonotype: An end of the junction differs from the germline gene, which may be a read error. The CDR3 sequence is CASNLEGGNNDQFF. CDR3 coding DNA: TGTGCCAGCAACCTTGAAGGCGGGAACAATGACCAGTTCTTC. The rearrangement joins TRBV5-4 to TRBJ2-1; tentatively, D is TRBD2 (6 bases). This CDR3 is 14 amino acids long. Germline V gene lookup returns CDR1 SGHNT and CDR2 YYREEE (reference sequence).

Comments on this clonotype: One end of the junction does not line up with germline, which may come from a read error. The chain is built from TRBV6-2 or TRBV6-3 and TRBJ2-6; D possibly uses TRBD1 or TRBD2 (5 bases each). CDR1 MNHEY and CDR2 SVGEGT come from the germline V gene. This CDR3 is 18 amino acids long. CDR3 DNA sequence: TGTGCAAGCAGTCCTACGGGGTCTTCCTCCTCTGGGGCCGACGTCCTGACTTTC. Translation: CASSPTGSSSSGADVLTF.

The CDR3 loop reads CPNSPAPGPGYYYEQYF. As DNA, the CDR3 is TGTCCTAACAGTCCAGCGCCAGGACCGGGATACTACTACGAGCAGTACTTC. This chain uses TRBV6-6 with TRBJ2-7; D may be TRBD2 (5 bases). CDR3 length equals 17 residues. Germline assignment: CDR1 MNHNY and CDR2 SVGAGI (reference sequence).

V is TRBV7-6 and J is TRBJ2-1; no reliable D call. In germline, CDR1 is SGHVS, CDR2 FNYEAQ. The CDR3 is 13 amino acids. V was trimmed by 3 bases and J by 9 bases, leaving 12 bases between them. The CDR3 bases are TGTGCCAGCAGCTTTCGGCTGGGGATTGAGCAGTTCTTC. This gives the protein CASSFRLGIEQFF.

This clonotype was recorded only once. Since the CDR3 does not end with the conserved phenylalanine or tryptophan, this likely comes from a read error. The DNA is left out, because the CDR3 cannot be placed on it with certainty; the CDR3 is given as TCRdb lists it. This chain uses TRBV4-3 with TRBJ2-5. The CDR3 is 13 residues long, ends included. In germline, CDR1 is LGHNA, CDR2 YSLEER. Here the CDR3 reads CASSQVLMAAHYL.

A word on this clonotype: Its ends do not fully match the called genes, so a read error is possible. This chain joins TRBV6-1 and TRBJ2-3, with 11 bases lining up with TRBD2. The CDR3 has 15 residues. CDR1 and CDR2 (germline): MNHNS, SASEGT. The CDR3 nucleotides are TGTGCCGGCAGTGGCCTAGCGGGAGGTCCAAATACGCAGTATTTT. Translated: CAGSGLAGGPNTQYF.

The V gene is TRBV11-2, the J gene TRBJ2-1, with 7 bases identical to TRBD2. The CDR3 length is 17 residues. Trimming cost V 0 bases and J 6 bases; bases outside gene matches: 11. Germline CDR1 and CDR2: SGHAT and FQNNGV. CDR3 sequence reads: CASSLDGDGRFCNEQFF. As DNA, the CDR3 is TGTGCCAGCAGCTTAGATGGGGACGGGAGGTTCTGCAATGAGCAGTTCTTC.

This clonotype was observed once. Germline and junction disagree at one end, which may indicate a read error. The chain couples TRBV11-3 to TRBJ2-1; no reliable D call. This CDR3 region has 14 residues. Per germline, CDR1 SGHNT and CDR2 YENEEA. CDR3 sequence reads: CASSLGVSNSEEFF. CDR3 nucleotide sequence: TGTGCGAGCAGCTTAGGCGTCTCGAACAGTGAGGAGTTCTTC. Combining the CDR3 with reference TRBV11-3 and TRBJ2-1 gives the whole variable domain EAGVVQSPRYKIIEKKQPVAFWCNPISGHNTLYWYLQNLGQGPELLIRYENEEAVDDSQLPKDRFSAERLKGVDSTLKIQPAELGDSAVYLCASSLGVSNSEEFFGPGTRLTVL.

The sample holds many counts of this clonotype. The chain carries TRBV29-1 and TRBJ2-3; D assignment may be TRBD1 or TRBD2 (5 bases each). With 5 bases removed from V and 1 base from J, the gap between germline ends came to 10 bases. This CDR3 is 13 amino acids long. The V gene's germline CDR1 is SQVTM and CDR2 ANQGSEA. The CDR3 DNA is TGCAGCGTTCGGGACCTCCGCACAGATACGCAGTATTTT. Its translation: CSVRDLRTDTQYF.

The genes are TRBV12-3 or TRBV12-4 and TRBJ2-1; 9 positions agree with TRBD1. The length of the CDR3 is 15 residues. The V gene end was trimmed by 7 bases and the J gene end by 7 bases; junction bases not matched to a gene: 11. The chain's CDR3 is CASNLGQGDVNEQFF. DNA for the CDR3: TGTGCCAGCAATTTGGGACAGGGAGATGTTAATGAGCAGTTCTTC.

The chain links TRBV13 to TRBJ2-5, with a weak D call TRBD2 (5 bases). Between the trimmed V and J ends, which lost 5 bases and 4 bases, there was a span of 17 bases. The CDR3 is 15 residues long. From germline, CDR1 is PRHDT and CDR2 FYEKMQ (reference sequence). This chain's CDR3 is CASSPRLGIPETQYF. Here the CDR3 DNA reads TGTGCCAGCAGCCCCCGGCTCGGGATTCCAGAGACCCAGTACTTC.